Each of the 28 T cell receptor beta chains below was sequenced from the same sample in a study of blood T cell repertoires in COVID-19 (dated by TCRdb to 2020 to 2021). Libraries were constructed by the immunoSEQ multiplex PCR assay. TCRdb took over this immuneACCESS table, retaining in-frame rearrangements with V and J assigned. Such tables are incomplete; in checked studies, under half of the missing clones stem from an unresolved V gene, and the remainder is unexplained. The table for this sample lists hundreds of thousands of clones; around 92% of them were counted only once. The ten most abundant clones make up about 3% of the sample. Sequenced material: peripheral blood. The receptors were gathered from a woman under 40 with COVID-19, enrolled during active disease.

CDR3 amino acids: CASSVVGAAEAFF. The CDR3 DNA reads TGTGCCAGCAGCGTAGTGGGGGCCGCTGAAGCTTTCTTT. The gene calls are TRBV9 and TRBJ1-1; weak D call: TRBD1 (6 bases). The CDR3 is made up of 13 amino acids. CDR1 and CDR2 (germline): SGDLS, YYNGEE. Between the trimmed V and J ends, which lost 0 bases and 6 bases, there was a span of 9 bases.

V is TRBV19 and J is TRBJ1-2; D may be TRBD1 (5 bases). Germline V gene data show CDR1 as LNHDA and CDR2 as SQIVND (reference sequence). The CDR3 has 15 residues. The germline V and J ends were trimmed by 0 bases and 8 bases, with 16 bases remaining between them. CDR3 protein: CASSIDRGGVGGYTF. The DNA for the CDR3 is TGTGCCAGTAGTATAGATCGCGGAGGGGTCGGCGGCTACACCTTC.

This chain uses TRBV27 with TRBJ1-1; D may be TRBD1 (5 bases). Trimming took 6 bases from V and 0 from J, leaving 14 bases between them. Germline V lookup: CDR1 MNHEY, CDR2 SMNVEV (reference sequence). The CDR3 contains 15 residues. CDR3 nucleotides: TGTGCCAGCAGCCGTGAGACAGCTATGAACACTGAAGCTTTCTTT. Its translation is CASSRETAMNTEAFF.

The CDR3 spells CASSLSGGGYGYTF. As DNA, the CDR3 is TGTGCCAGCAGCTTAAGCGGGGGTGGATATGGCTACACCTTC. This chain connects TRBV7-6 to TRBJ1-2; a possible D gene is TRBD1 (5 bases). CDR3 length equals 14 residues. Germline V gene lookup returns CDR1 SGHVS and CDR2 FNYEAQ. V lost 2 bases to trimming and J lost 5 bases, with 12 bases between them. Full variable domain (missing parts from reference TRBV7-6 and TRBJ1-2): GAGVSQSPRYKVTKRGQDVALRCDPISGHVSLYWYRQALGQGPEFLTYFNYEAQQDKSGLPNDRFSAERPEGSISTLTIQRTEQRDSAMYRCASSLSGGGYGYTFGSGTRLTVV.

This clone occurred once. V and J are TRBV7-9 and TRBJ2-1, with D possibly being TRBD1 (7 bases). V lost 5 bases and J lost 5, with 16 bases in between. Per germline, CDR1 SEHNR and CDR2 FQNEAQ (reference sequence). The CDR3 has 15 amino acids. CDR3 sequence (DNA): TGTGCCAGCAGCATCGGGGGCAGGGGGAACAATGAGCAGTTCTTC. Protein: CASSIGGRGNNEQFF.

J is TRBJ2-5 and V is TRBV27, with 8 bases that match TRBD1. The germline CDR1 and CDR2 sequences are MNHEY and SMNVEV (reference sequence). The V gene end was trimmed by 5 bases and the J gene end by 1 base; junction bases not matched to a gene: 12. The CDR3 contains 17 residues. The CDR3 loop is CASSHGQGRKIQETQYF. The CDR3 DNA reads as TGTGCCAGCAGTCATGGACAGGGAAGAAAGATCCAAGAGACCCAGTACTTC.

The chain uses TRBV11-2 and TRBJ1-5, with D possibly being TRBD1 (6 bases). V lost 0 bases and J 5 bases, leaving 14 bases between the germline ends. The CDR3 totals 16 residues. CDR1 is SGHAT and CDR2 is FQNNGV in the germline V gene. This chain's CDR3 is CASSLEPRGYDQPQHF. The CDR3 DNA reads as TGTGCCAGCAGCTTAGAACCCAGGGGCTATGATCAGCCCCAGCATTTT. Full variable domain (rest looked up from reference TRBV11-2 and TRBJ1-5): EAGVAQSPRYKIIEKRQSVAFWCNPISGHATLYWYQQILGQGPKLLIQFQNNGVVDDSQLPKDRFSAERLKGVDSTLKIQPAKLEDSAVYLCASSLEPRGYDQPQHFGDGTRLSIL.

The V and J genes are TRBV7-2 and TRBJ1-1; D is uncertain. Germline assignment: CDR1 SGHTA and CDR2 FQGNSA. V was cut by 3 bases and J by 4 bases, with 15 bases left in between. This CDR3 has 15 amino acids. This chain's CDR3 is CASSFTYEGSTEAFF. The CDR3 bases are TGTGCCAGCAGCTTCACATATGAGGGAAGCACTGAAGCTTTCTTT.

The rearrangement joins TRBV18 to TRBJ2-3; possibly TRBD2 for D (6 bases). The V end lost 1 base, the J end lost 7 bases, and 9 bases lay between the germline ends. The length of the CDR3 is 13 residues. Germline assignment: CDR1 KGHSH and CDR2 LQKENI. The CDR3 region has the DNA TGTGCCAGCTCACCACTCGGGGGAAATACGCAGTATTTT. It translates to CASSPLGGNTQYF.

The V gene is TRBV11-2, the J gene TRBJ1-2; TRBD1 might be the D (6 bases). Germline CDR1 SGHAT, CDR2 FQNNGV. V was pared by 8 bases and J by 3 bases, with 31 bases between. CDR3 length equals 19 residues. CDR3 DNA: TGTGCCAGCCCCGTCCCCCGGAAAATGTATTGGGGGCGCGACTATGGCTACACCTTC. Its translation: CASPVPRKMYWGRDYGYTF. The full variable domain, rest sourced from reference TRBV11-2 and TRBJ1-2, is EAGVAQSPRYKIIEKRQSVAFWCNPISGHATLYWYQQILGQGPKLLIQFQNNGVVDDSQLPKDRFSAERLKGVDSTLKIQPAKLEDSAVYLCASPVPRKMYWGRDYGYTFGSGTRLTVV.

This chain joins TRBV4-1 and TRBJ2-5, with 7 bases lining up with TRBD1. V lost 3 bases to trimming and J lost 5 bases; unmatched junction nucleotides: 12. Looked up from germline, CDR1 is MGHRA and CDR2 is YSYEKL. This CDR3 region has 16 residues. CDR3 sequence: CASSQLTNRGHETQYF. In nucleotides, the CDR3 is TGCGCCAGCAGCCAGCTTACAAACAGGGGTCACGAGACCCAGTACTTC.

The chain joins TRBV25-1 to TRBJ1-1, with TRBD1 as a possible D gene (5 bases). Trimming cost V 7 bases and J 6 bases, with 21 bases left between them. This CDR3 has 15 amino acids. Per germline, CDR1 MGHDK and CDR2 SYGVNS. The CDR3 loop is CASTPSTARAAEAFF. For the CDR3, the DNA is TGTGCCAGCACCCCCAGTACGGCCAGGGCCGCTGAAGCTTTCTTT.

The chain links TRBV30 to TRBJ1-2, with 8 positions matching TRBD1. CDR1 and CDR2 from the germline V gene are GTSNPN and SVGIG (reference sequence). J gave up 4 bases and V 2 bases, and 9 bases lay outside the gene matches. This CDR3 contains 15 residues. The CDR3 reads CAWSLLQGGVYGYTF. CDR3 DNA: TGTGCCTGGAGTCTCTTACAGGGGGGGGTCTATGGCTACACCTTC.

The chain joins TRBV27 to TRBJ2-5; D is unresolved. The V and J ends lost 6 bases and 2 bases respectively, with 10 bases between them. From germline, CDR1 is MNHEY and CDR2 SMNVEV (reference sequence). The CDR3 contains 13 residues. The CDR3 is CASRPLTQETQYF. The CDR3 DNA reads TGTGCCAGCAGACCCCTCACACAAGAGACCCAGTACTTC.

The chain couples TRBV25-1 to TRBJ1-5; 7 bases map to TRBD1. The trim removed 3 bases at V and 5 bases at J, leaving 1 base unmatched. Germline V lookup: CDR1 MGHDK, CDR2 SYGVNS. The CDR3 consists of 13 residues. This CDR3 is CASSETGYQPQHF. The CDR3 DNA reads as TGTGCCAGCAGTGAGACAGGGTATCAGCCCCAGCATTTT.

This chain joins TRBV2 and TRBJ2-2, with D perhaps TRBD2 (7 bases). The germline V and J ends were trimmed by 7 bases and 4 bases, with 37 bases remaining between them. The CDR3 contains 22 residues. The germline V gene encodes CDR1 SNHLY and CDR2 FYNNEI. The CDR3 bases are TGTGCCAGCATAAAAGGGGGACGGGCTAGCGGAACGAAGATCGGCGTCACCGGGGAGCTGTTTTTT. It is translated as CASIKGGRASGTKIGVTGELFF.

This clone has only one observation. The chain couples TRBV5-1 to TRBJ1-1, with 9 nucleotides matching TRBD1. The CDR3 length is 14 residues. Trimming removed 1 base from V and 5 bases from J; junction bases left unmatched: 3. Germline V gene lookup returns CDR1 SGHRS and CDR2 YFSETQ. The CDR3 reads CASSLTGGQTEAFF. CDR3 DNA sequence: TGCGCCAGCAGCTTGACAGGGGGCCAGACTGAAGCTTTCTTT.

This clone was observed a single time. The genes are TRBV6-1 and TRBJ2-3, with 10 positions matching TRBD2. Germline assignment: CDR1 MNHNS and CDR2 SASEGT. V shed 2 bases, J shed 1 base, and the junction held 3 bases outside the gene matches. This CDR3 contains 16 residues. The CDR3 sequence is CASSELGTSGTDTQYF. The CDR3 DNA is TGTGCCAGCAGTGAATTAGGGACTAGCGGCACAGATACGCAGTATTTT.

This chain uses TRBV7-8 with TRBJ2-5; 14 bases agree with TRBD2. The V gene end was trimmed by 6 bases and the J gene end by 4 bases; junction bases not matched to a gene: 7. Germline CDR1 reads SGHVS; CDR2 reads FQNEAQ. The CDR3 is made up of 16 amino acids. In DNA form, the CDR3 reads TGTGCCAGCAGGGAGAGACTAGCGGGGGGGAGAGAGACCCAGTACTTC. This translates into CASRERLAGGRETQYF.

This clone appeared a single time. The chain is built from TRBV5-1 and TRBJ1-1; 9 bases align to TRBD1. This CDR3 has 13 amino acids. Trimming took 4 bases from V and 5 from J; bases not matched to a gene: 3. Germline values: CDR1 SGHRS, CDR2 YFSETQ. The CDR3, as DNA: TGCGCCAGCAGCCGGACAGGGGTAACTGAAGCTTTCTTT. Protein: CASSRTGVTEAFF.

About this clone: A read error may account for a junction end that differs from germline. The chain is built from TRBV7-7 and TRBJ2-5, with a weak D call TRBD2 (6 bases). The length of the CDR3 is 15 residues. CDR1 is SSHAT, CDR2 FNYEAQ, per germline (reference sequence). The CDR3 DNA sequence: TGTGCTAGCAGCAATTCGCCGGGGAGGTTGGAGACCCAGTACTTC. As protein: CASSNSPGRLETQYF.

V usage is TRBV2 and J usage is TRBJ2-7; TRBD1 matches 11 bases. Unmatched junction bases numbered 14, after V lost 8 bases and J lost 2 bases. The germline CDR1 and CDR2 sequences are SNHLY and FYNNEI. The CDR3 extends over 17 amino acids. This CDR3 is CASEGGQGASLAYEQYV. CDR3 sequence (DNA): TGTGCCAGCGAAGGCGGACAGGGGGCTTCCCTGGCCTACGAGCAGTACGTC.

The rearrangement links TRBV7-6 to TRBJ2-3; TRBD2 agrees at 10 bases. Germline values: CDR1 SGHVS, CDR2 FNYEAQ. The V gene end was trimmed by 4 bases and the J gene end by 4 bases; junction bases not matched to a gene: 8. The CDR3 consists of 16 residues. The CDR3 protein is CASSSRSGGGPDTQYF. CDR3 in DNA: TGTGCCAGCAGCTCGAGGAGCGGGGGGGGCCCAGATACGCAGTATTTT.

This sequence joins TRBV5-6 and TRBJ1-1, with D possibly TRBD1 on 5 matching bases. Trimming removed 1 base at V and 11 bases at J, with 18 bases between. The CDR3 sequence is 14 residues long. In germline, CDR1 is SGHDT, CDR2 YYEEEE. This chain's CDR3 is CASSLPATGGHAFF. The CDR3 DNA follows: TGTGCCAGCAGCTTGCCTGCGACGGGCGGACATGCTTTCTTT.

The chain employs TRBV4-1 and TRBJ2-5; possibly TRBD1 for D (5 bases). CDR3 size: 14 residues. The V end lost 1 base, the J end lost 3 bases, and 9 bases lay between the germline ends. Germline CDR1 is MGHRA and CDR2 is YSYEKL. CDR3 region: CASSQGSREETQYF. In nucleotides, the CDR3 is TGCGCCAGCAGCCAAGGGAGCAGGGAAGAGACCCAGTACTTC.

This clone was picked up one time. The chain is built from TRBV11-2 and TRBJ2-7; maybe TRBD1 (6 bases). The V end lost 8 bases, the J end lost 0 bases, and 11 bases lay between the germline ends. The CDR3 spans 13 residues. The V gene's germline CDR1 is SGHAT and CDR2 FQNNGV. The CDR3 DNA reads as TGTGCCAGCCTTGACAGGAGCTCCTACGAGCAGTACGTC. Translated, it gives CASLDRSSYEQYV.

The genes are TRBV6-5 and TRBJ2-7, with TRBD2 matching over 9 bases. CDR3 length: 16 residues. Trimming cost V 2 bases and J 5 bases; bases outside gene matches: 10. Per germline, CDR1 MNHEY and CDR2 SVGAGI. The CDR3 DNA reads TGTGCCAGCAGTTACATCTTTAGCGGGGGTAACGACGAGCAGTACTTC. This sequence encodes CASSYIFSGGNDEQYF.

V gene TRBV19 combines with J gene TRBJ2-3; the match to TRBD2 covers 7 bases. The CDR3 extends over 14 amino acids. The V segment lost 4 bases and the J segment 0 bases; nucleotides outside the gene matches: 1. The V gene's germline CDR1 is LNHDA and CDR2 SQIVND (reference sequence). The CDR3 DNA sequence: TGTGCCAGTAGTACGGGAGGCAGCACAGATACGCAGTATTTT. It codes for CASSTGGSTDTQYF. Full variable domain (rest looked up from reference TRBV19 and TRBJ2-3): DGGITQSPKYLFRKEGQNVTLSCEQNLNHDAMYWYRQDPGQGLRLIYYSQIVNDFQKGDIAEGYSVSREKKESFPLTVTSAQKNPTAFYLCASSTGGSTDTQYFGPGTRLTVL.